The 10 T cell receptor beta chains listed next were all sequenced from one sample in a study of T cell responses to AZD1222 COVID-19 vaccine. The method was immunoSEQ multiplex PCR; TCRdb's version includes in-frame clones alone and lacks a portion of them. This repertoire shows about 96,000 clones, about 88% found once; its top ten account for 1.6%. Sequenced material: peripheral blood, taken on day 0 of AZD1222 vaccination. The receptors here all came from an adult in good health.

Written as DNA, the CDR3 is TGTGCCAGCAGCAATATGTGGCCGAAAAAAAACCCAATGAGCTATGGCTACACCTTC. Residues: CASSNMWPKKNPMSYGYTF. The J gene is TRBJ1-2, the V gene TRBV21-1. TRBV21-1 corresponds to a pseudogene. The CDR3 contains 19 residues.

In this sample, this clone turned up a few times. CDR3 protein: CASSSSPGTNNEQFF. DNA of the CDR3: TGTGCCAGCAGCTCTTCCCCCGGGACAAACAATGAGCAGTTCTTC. The chain employs TRBV7-8 and TRBJ2-1; tentatively, D is TRBD1 (6 bases). Per the germline V gene, CDR1 is SGHVS and CDR2 is FQNEAQ. The ends were cut back, 4 bases at V and 5 bases at J, with 15 bases in the middle. The length of the CDR3 is 15 residues.

This rearrangement joins TRBV28 to TRBJ1-3; perhaps TRBD1 as D (5 bases). CDR1 is MDHEN and CDR2 is SYDVKM in the germline V gene. The CDR3 consists of 14 residues. Between the trimmed V and J ends, which lost 2 bases and 1 base, there was a span of 6 bases. The CDR3 is CASSLEGSGNTIYF. Written as DNA, the CDR3 is TGTGCCAGCAGTTTAGAGGGGTCTGGAAACACCATATATTTT.

V gene TRBV5-1 combines with J gene TRBJ1-2, with a weak D call TRBD1 (5 bases). Trimming cost V 0 bases and J 4 bases, with 10 bases left between them. The CDR3 contains 14 residues. Germline V gene lookup returns CDR1 SGHRS and CDR2 YFSETQ. The CDR3 region has the DNA TGCGCCAGCAGCTTGGAAGGGGACGGCTATGGCTACACCTTC. Residues: CASSLEGDGYGYTF. Using reference TRBV5-1 and TRBJ1-2 for the parts outside the CDR3, the full variable domain is KAGVTQTPRYLIKTRGQQVTLSCSPISGHRSVSWYQQTPGQGLQFLFEYFSETQRNKGNFPGRFSGRQFSNSRSEMNVSTLELGDSALYLCASSLEGDGYGYTFGSGTRLTVV.

This clone was seen a few times. This CDR3 reads CASSSDYEQYF. The CDR3 DNA reads TGTGCCAGCAGTTCCGACTACGAGCAGTACTTC. The V and J genes are TRBV28 and TRBJ2-7, with D unresolved. Germline-derived CDR1 and CDR2 are MDHEN and SYDVKM. V lost 4 bases to trimming and J lost 3 bases, with 4 bases between them. The length of the CDR3 is 11 residues.

CDR3 loop: CASSYTTALKTYEQYF. In DNA, the CDR3 is TGTGCCAGCAGTTATACTACAGCCTTGAAAACATACGAGCAGTACTTC. V is TRBV6-2 or TRBV6-3 and J is TRBJ2-7; D is uncertain. V gave up 3 bases and J gave up 4 bases, with 19 bases separating them. Germline lookup yields CDR1 MNHEY and CDR2 SVGEGT. CDR3 length: 16 amino acids.

The chain is built from TRBV6-5 and TRBJ1-2; D gene ambiguous. The length of the CDR3 is 12 residues. V lost 0 bases and J 8 bases, leaving 7 bases between the germline ends. Germline V gene data show CDR1 as MNHEY and CDR2 as SVGAGI. CDR3 protein: CASSYSGEGYTF. The CDR3 DNA sequence: TGTGCCAGCAGTTACTCGGGAGAGGGCTACACCTTC.

The chain couples TRBV25-1 to TRBJ1-1; D is ambiguous. CDR1 is MGHDK and CDR2 is SYGVNS in the germline V gene. CDR3 length: 14 residues. Trimming took 2 bases from V and 1 from J, leaving 8 bases between them. CDR3 sequence reads: CASSEGWENTEAFF. The DNA of the CDR3 is TGTGCCAGCAGTGAAGGGTGGGAGAACACTGAAGCTTTCTTT.

The V and J genes are TRBV13 and TRBJ1-2; D is undetermined. The ends were cut back, 5 bases at V and 2 bases at J, with 6 bases in the middle. CDR1 is PRHDT and CDR2 is FYEKMQ in the germline V gene (reference sequence). The CDR3 covers 12 residues. The CDR3 is CASSPGNYGYTF. Written as DNA, the CDR3 is TGTGCCAGCAGCCCGGGAAACTATGGCTACACCTTC.

CDR3 in DNA: TGCGCCAGCAGCCAAGCACAGGAGGGGACTGAAGCTTTCTTT. Translation: CASSQAQEGTEAFF. The genes are TRBV4-3 and TRBJ1-1; perhaps TRBD1 as D (5 bases). This CDR3 comprises 14 residues. Trimming took off 1 base at V and 5 bases at J, with 11 bases between the two ends. The V gene's germline CDR1 is LGHNA and CDR2 YSLEER.